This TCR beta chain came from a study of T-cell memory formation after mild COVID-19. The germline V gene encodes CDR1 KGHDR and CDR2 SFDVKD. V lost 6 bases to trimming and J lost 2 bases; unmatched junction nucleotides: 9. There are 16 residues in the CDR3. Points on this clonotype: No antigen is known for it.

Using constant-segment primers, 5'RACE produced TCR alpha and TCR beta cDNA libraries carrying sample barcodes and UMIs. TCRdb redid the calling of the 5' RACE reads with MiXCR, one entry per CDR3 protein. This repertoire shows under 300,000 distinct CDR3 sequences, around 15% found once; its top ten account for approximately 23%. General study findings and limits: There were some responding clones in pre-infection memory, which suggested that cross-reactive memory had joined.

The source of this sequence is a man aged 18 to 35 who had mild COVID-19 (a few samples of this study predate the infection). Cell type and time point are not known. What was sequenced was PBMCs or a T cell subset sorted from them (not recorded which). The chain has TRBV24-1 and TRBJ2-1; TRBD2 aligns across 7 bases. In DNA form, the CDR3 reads TGTGCCACCAGTATGGGGGGGGAACGAGCCTACAATGAGCAGTTCTTC. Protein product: CATSMGGERAYNEQFF.